Following are 2 T cell receptor beta chains from one sample sequenced in a study of vaccination effects on CD4 cells after COVID-19. Their antigens are not known. Data came from immunoSEQ multiplex PCR; TCRdb stores just in-frame clones and leaves some out. Here the sample spans about 70,000 clones, around 70% being singletons. Antigen-specific CD4+ T cells were expanded (with viral peptide pools) by the ViraFEST assay ahead of sequencing. Isolation of CD4+ T cells took place after 10 days of culture. This individual contracted SARS-CoV-2 between March and December 2020, as verified by PCR. The sample in question was CD4+ T cells from PBMCs cultured with HIV peptides, obtained before COVID-19 vaccination. Subset noted: HIV-1 Nef peptide pool negative control/reference culture. These receptors all come from a human donor who had a prior SARS-CoV-2 infection.

This chain uses TRBV13 with TRBJ2-2; 8 bases are shared with TRBD2. This CDR3 is 16 amino acids long. Germline V CDR1 and CDR2: PRHDT, FYEKMQ (reference sequence). After removal of 0 bases from V and 6 bases from J, the junction contained 6 bases not matched to a gene. This CDR3 is CASSLGPGLGSGELFF. As DNA, the CDR3 is TGTGCCAGCAGCTTAGGCCCGGGACTAGGATCCGGGGAGCTGTTTTTT.

The chain recombines TRBV7-9 with TRBJ1-4; the match to TRBD1 covers 10 bases. Per germline, CDR1 SEHNR and CDR2 FQNEAQ (reference sequence). The junction had 14 bases not matched to a gene; V was cut back by 5 bases and J by 5 bases. The CDR3 has 18 amino acids. CDR3 sequence: CASSPVGDRGLFNEKLFF. CDR3 bases: TGTGCCAGCAGCCCCGTCGGGGACAGGGGATTATTCAATGAAAAACTGTTTTTT.